Listed here is a single T cell receptor beta chain. The antigen is undetermined. Germline CDR1 is SGDLS and CDR2 is YYNGEE. The CDR3 is made up of 14 amino acids. With 0 bases removed from V and 5 bases from J, the gap between germline ends came to 9 bases. The sample belongs to a study of cytomegalovirus exposure and HLA in healthy donors. Notes on the study in general: Approximately 160 TCR beta chains were listed as cytomegalovirus-associated. Highest at DRB1 and lowest at HLA-C, TCR association rates differed among HLA loci in a later analysis.

PCR amplification relied on 60 Vbeta primers (plus 13 Jbeta primers). TCRdb's table, derived via immunoSEQ multiplex PCR, lists solely in-frame clones and lacks some. This sample has about 140,000 clones; around 79% occur once, and the top ten carry about 2.8%. This chain links TRBV9 with TRBJ2-1; D not certain. This receptor was identified in a male donor in good health and CMV-seronegative. Sequenced sample: PBMCs. CDR3 nucleotides: TGTGCCAGCAGCGTAGCGAGAGCTAACAATGAGCAGTTCTTC. Amino acid sequence: CASSVARANNEQFF.